This TCR beta chain was documented in a study of T cell changes during pregnancy in multiple sclerosis. TCRdb keeps only in-frame clones here, not all; method: immunoSEQ multiplex PCR. The table has about 50,000 clones, less than 95% seen once. The sequencing used CD4+ T cells from peripheral blood mononuclear cells, collected in the third trimester of pregnancy. The receptor's source is a female donor with multiple sclerosis, enrolled in a pregnancy study.

CDR3 nucleotides: TGTGCCACCGAGGCCCTAGCGGTCAGCAATGAGCAGTTCTTC. Its protein product is CATEALAVSNEQFF. The chain couples TRBV15 to TRBJ2-1; TRBD2 matches 7 bases. This CDR3 is built from 14 residues. Germline CDR1 is LNHNV and CDR2 is YYDKDF (reference sequence). With 8 bases clipped from V and 6 bases from J, the junction kept 10 bases outside the gene matches.